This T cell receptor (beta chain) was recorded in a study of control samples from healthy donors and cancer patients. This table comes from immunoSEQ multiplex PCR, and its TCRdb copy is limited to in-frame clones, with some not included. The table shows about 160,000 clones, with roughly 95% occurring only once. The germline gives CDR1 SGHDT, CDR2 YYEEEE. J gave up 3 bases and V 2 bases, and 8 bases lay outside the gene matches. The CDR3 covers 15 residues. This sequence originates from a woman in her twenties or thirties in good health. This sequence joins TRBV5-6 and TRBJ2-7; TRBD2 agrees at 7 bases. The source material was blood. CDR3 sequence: CASSFRGAGRYEQYF. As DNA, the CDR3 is TGTGCCAGCAGCTTTAGAGGAGCGGGACGCTACGAGCAGTACTTC.